This is a list of T cell receptor beta chains from one sample in a study of blood T cell repertoires in COVID-19. Libraries were prepared by immunoSEQ multiplex PCR; TCRdb keeps only in-frame clonotypes and omits some of them. In the table there are around 87,000 clones, 90% of which are singletons. Sequences were obtained from peripheral blood. The receptors stem from a human donor with active COVID-19. The donor label of this sample is uncertain. The CDR3 runs from the conserved cysteine through the conserved F or W.

TRBJ1-1 | TRBV6-2/TRBV6-3 | 17 | CASSIIPRGGENTEAFF
TRBJ2-5 | TRBV4-3 | 15 | CASSLGRGVQETQYF
TRBJ2-6 | TRBV19 | 17 | CASSLQSTFSGANVLTF
TRBJ1-3 | TRBV6-1 | 17 | CASSERGAVHSGNTIYF
TRBJ2-2 | TRBV19 | 15 | CARPYRFANTGELFF
TRBJ2-7 | TRBV10-3 | 16 | CAITEGLGQGAREQYF
TRBJ2-7 | TRBV5-1 | 15 | CASSGGTGGVYEQYF
TRBJ1-4 | TRBV19 | 15 | CASSRLVQGGEKLFF
TRBJ1-6 | TRBV7-9 | 14 | CASSQQGAQSPLHF
TRBJ1-5 | TRBV6-5 | 15 | CASSRSTGVHQPQHF
TRBJ2-5 | TRBV5-4 | 15 | CASSLVAGTQETQYF
TRBJ2-2 | TRBV11-2 | 15 | CASSLAGGVLGELFF
TRBJ2-7 | TRBV4-1 | 15 | CASSQVVGGGYEQYF
TRBJ1-6 | TRBV2 | 16 | CASLPRTGGSDSPLHF
TRBJ2-1 | TRBV5-1 | 15 | CASSPTSWTSNEQFF
TRBJ2-3 | TRBV27 | 15 | CASRVAGTRTDTQYF
TRBJ1-5 | TRBV7-2 | 17 | CASSLTGQAILHQPQHF
TRBJ2-7 | TRBV9 | 14 | CASSLQPSSYEQYF
TRBJ2-1 | TRBV19 | 18 | CASSIGPPYMSSYNEQFF
TRBJ2-6 | TRBV2 | 15 | CASSRQSSGANVLTF
TRBJ2-5 | TRBV12-3/TRBV12-4 | 12 | CASSLIGETQYF
TRBJ1-4 | TRBV18 | 13 | CASSPGRYEKLFF
TRBJ1-1 | TRBV13 | 14 | CASSLADRGPEAFF
TRBJ1-2 | TRBV19 | 13 | CASTRDRGYGYTF
TRBJ1-2 | TRBV5-4 | 14 | CASSPDRDHYGYTF
TRBJ1-5 | TRBV6-2/TRBV6-3 | 15 | CASSYSRGSNQPQHF
TRBJ1-6 | TRBV28 | 17 | CASSPRNRGRFLSPLHF
TRBJ2-4 | TRBV9 | 13 | CASSVDGGDIQYF
TRBJ1-1 | TRBV3-1/TRBV3-2 | 12 | CASSRDTGEAFF
TRBJ1-6 | TRBV4-1 | 16 | CASSQGRGGYNSPLHF
TRBJ2-3 | TRBV2 | 15 | CASHRRGVFTDTQYF
TRBJ1-2 | TRBV30 | 9 | CAWISGYTF
TRBJ2-7 | TRBV3-1/TRBV3-2 | 13 | CASSHGGSSSLYF
TRBJ1-4 | TRBV6-5 | 14 | CASSLDSENEKLFF
TRBJ1-4 | TRBV6-2/TRBV6-3 | 15 | CASSTSRDYYEKLFF
TRBJ2-3 | TRBV19 | 13 | CASSIAGTDTQYF